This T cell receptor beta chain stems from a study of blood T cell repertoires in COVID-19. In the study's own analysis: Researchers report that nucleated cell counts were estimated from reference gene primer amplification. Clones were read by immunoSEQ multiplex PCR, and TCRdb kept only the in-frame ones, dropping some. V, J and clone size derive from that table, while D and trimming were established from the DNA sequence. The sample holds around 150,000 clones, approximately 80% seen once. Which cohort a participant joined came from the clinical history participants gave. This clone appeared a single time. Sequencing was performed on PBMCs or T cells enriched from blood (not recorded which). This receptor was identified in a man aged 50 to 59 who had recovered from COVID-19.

The CDR3 sequence is CASSYGIGTGEAFF. CDR3 sequence (DNA): TGTGCCAGCAGTTACGGCATTGGGACAGGGGAAGCTTTCTTT. The J gene is TRBJ1-1, the V gene TRBV6-5; TRBD1 agrees at 9 bases. CDR3 length: 14 residues. Trimming removed 2 bases from V and 8 bases from J; junction bases left unmatched: 6. In germline, CDR1 is MNHEY, CDR2 SVGAGI.